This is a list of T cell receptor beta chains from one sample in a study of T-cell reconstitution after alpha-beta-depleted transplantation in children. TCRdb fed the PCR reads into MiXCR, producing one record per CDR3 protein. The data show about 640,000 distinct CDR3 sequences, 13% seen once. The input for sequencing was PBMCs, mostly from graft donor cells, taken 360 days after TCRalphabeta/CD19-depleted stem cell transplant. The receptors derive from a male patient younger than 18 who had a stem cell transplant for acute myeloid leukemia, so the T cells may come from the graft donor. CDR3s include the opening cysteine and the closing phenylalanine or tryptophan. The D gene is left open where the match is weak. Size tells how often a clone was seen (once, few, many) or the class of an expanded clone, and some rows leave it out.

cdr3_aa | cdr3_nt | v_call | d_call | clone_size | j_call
CASRGTSGSIGQYF | TGTGCCAGCAGAGGGACTAGCGGGAGTATCGGGCAGTACTTC | TRBV7-2 | TRBD2 | many | TRBJ2-7
CAWTGSYGYTF | TGTGCCTGGACTGGGTCCTATGGCTACACCTTC | TRBV30 | NA | few | TRBJ1-2
CASSHRLFYGYTF | TGTGCCAGCAGCCACAGGTTGTTCTATGGCTACACCTTC | TRBV3-1 | NA | NA | TRBJ1-2
CASSGGLLEGSYNEQFF | TGTGCCAGCAGCGGGGGTCTCCTCGAGGGATCCTACAATGAGCAGTTCTTC | TRBV9 | NA | many | TRBJ2-1
CASSPRTSGRASTGELFF | TGCGCCAGCAGTCCAAGGACTAGCGGGAGGGCCTCGACCGGGGAGCTGTTTTTT | TRBV5-1 | TRBD2 | NA | TRBJ2-2
CASSPVQGLHSGNTIYF | TGCGCCAGCAGTCCTGTTCAGGGCCTACACTCTGGAAACACCATATATTTT | TRBV5-1 | NA | few | TRBJ1-3
CSGQEKETQYF | TGCAGCGGACAGGAAAAAGAGACCCAGTACTTC | TRBV29-1 | NA | few | TRBJ2-5
CASSLALGVRTGELFF | TGTGCCAGCAGCTTAGCGCTAGGGGTTCGGACCGGGGAGCTGTTTTTT | TRBV7-2 | NA | NA | TRBJ2-2
CASSPGLLPDTQYF | TGCGCCAGCAGCCCGGGACTGCTCCCAGATACGCAGTATTTT | TRBV5-1 | NA | NA | TRBJ2-3
CASSIGQGSVYGYTF | TGTGCCAGCAGCATCGGACAGGGTTCCGTCTATGGCTACACCTTC | TRBV7-3 | TRBD1 | few | TRBJ1-2
CASSSVRASGRGGSTQYF | TGTGCCAGCAGTTCCGTCCGAGCTAGCGGGAGAGGTGGGAGTACGCAGTATTTT | TRBV6-5 | TRBD2 | NA | TRBJ2-3
CASSPGQGRGGNTIYF | TGTGCCAGCAGCCCCGGACAGGGGAGGGGAGGAAACACCATATATTTT | TRBV7-3 | TRBD1 | few | TRBJ1-3
CSVRPGLSYEQYF | TGCAGCGTTAGACCGGGACTCTCATACGAGCAGTACTTC | TRBV29-1 | NA | NA | TRBJ2-7
CASSLAGGGGTGELFF | TGTGCCAGCAGTTTGGCAGGGGGCGGAGGGACCGGGGAGCTGTTTTTT | TRBV28 | TRBD1 | few | TRBJ2-2
CASTKTSGRAGWNEQFF | TGTGCCAGCACCAAGACTAGCGGGAGGGCCGGGTGGAATGAGCAGTTCTTC | TRBV27 | TRBD2 | few | TRBJ2-1
CASSLFRLAVYEQYF | TGTGCCAGCAGTTTATTCCGGCTAGCGGTATACGAGCAGTACTTC | TRBV28 | TRBD2 | few | TRBJ2-7
CSVDGQNYNEQFF | TGCAGCGTTGACGGACAGAACTACAATGAGCAGTTCTTC | TRBV29-1 | NA | few | TRBJ2-1
CSARPGTGEYGYTF | TGCAGTGCTAGACCCGGGACAGGAGAGTATGGCTACACCTTC | TRBV20-1 | TRBD1 | NA | TRBJ1-2
CASSRLTGGGGWSYNEQFF | TGCGCCAGCAGCCGGTTGACAGGGGGCGGGGGATGGTCCTACAATGAGCAGTTCTTC | TRBV4-3 | TRBD1 | NA | TRBJ2-1
CASSLGGYGNLPSTDTQYF | TGTGCCAGCAGCTTAGGTGGATACGGGAACCTTCCTTCCACAGATACGCAGTATTTT | TRBV11-2 | NA | few | TRBJ2-3
CASSLDLGRNYEQYF | TGTGCCAGCAGCTTAGATTTGGGCAGGAACTACGAGCAGTACTTC | TRBV7-6 | NA | NA | TRBJ2-7
CASSSRTSFEETQYF | TGTGCCAGCAGCTCGAGGACTAGCTTTGAAGAGACCCAGTACTTC | TRBV28 | TRBD2 | NA | TRBJ2-5
CASSVQGTPLSGANVLTF | TGTGCCAGCAGCGTACAGGGAACCCCTCTCTCTGGGGCCAACGTCCTGACTTTC | TRBV9 | NA | NA | TRBJ2-6
CSARRGWSTSTDTQYF | TGCAGTGCTAGGAGAGGTTGGAGTACTAGCACAGATACGCAGTATTTT | TRBV20-1 | NA | few | TRBJ2-3
CASSSGLAGGPDTGELFF | TGTGCCAGCAGCTCGGGACTAGCGGGAGGGCCGGACACCGGGGAGCTGTTTTTT | TRBV5-8 | TRBD2 | few | TRBJ2-2
CASSLATSPGLAFSYEQYF | TGTGCCAGCAGCTTAGCTACTTCCCCGGGACTAGCGTTCTCCTACGAGCAGTACTTC | TRBV7-8 | TRBD2 | few | TRBJ2-7
CSVAGRGPWYEQYF | TGCAGCGTTGCGGGCAGGGGGCCGTGGTACGAGCAGTACTTC | TRBV29-1 | TRBD1 | many | TRBJ2-7
CASSRYLAGVGRGTGELFF | TGTGCCAGCAGTCGGTATTTAGCGGGAGTAGGGAGGGGCACCGGGGAGCTGTTTTTT | TRBV25-1 | TRBD2 | few | TRBJ2-2
CASSYRGGTSGNTIYF | TGTGCCAGCAGTTACCGAGGGGGCACTTCTGGAAACACCATATATTTT | TRBV6-2/TRBV6-3 | TRBD1 | many | TRBJ1-3
CASSQVGVTGELFF | TGTGCCAGCAGCCAAGTTGGGGTTACCGGGGAGCTGTTTTTT | TRBV3-1 | NA | few | TRBJ2-2
CASSGRPYTDTQYF | TGTGCCAGCAGCGGGAGACCGTACACAGATACGCAGTATTTT | TRBV7-2 | NA | few | TRBJ2-3
CSVAGQGTREQYF | TGCAGCGTTGCGGGACAGGGGACGAGGGAGCAGTACTTC | TRBV29-1 | TRBD1 | many | TRBJ2-7